A single T cell receptor (beta chain) is shown here with its context. Its specificity is unknown. This sample stems from a study of T cells in Graves' hyperthyroidism and ophthalmopathy. RNA transcripts provided the source from which TCR beta CDR3 regions were amplified. A first-round RT-PCR of the TCR CDR3 used the HTBI primer set. MiXCR, applied by TCRdb to the multiplex PCR reads, yields one record per CDR3 protein. The sample carries about 640,000 distinct CDR3 sequences, 20% recorded once. CDR3 length: 19 residues. The V gene's germline CDR1 is SGHDN and CDR2 FVKESK. V lost 2 bases and J lost 0; bases outside the gene matches: 4. Whole-study results and caveats: The majority of expanded thyroid clonotypes above 0.001 also appeared in blood.

Clinical Activity Scores of at least 3, NOSPECS grades of at least 4 and durations under 3 months characterized ophthalmopathy patients. Sequenced: blood. This receptor was taken from a man aged 25-45 years with Graves' ophthalmopathy. The rearrangement uses TRBV14 and TRBJ2-6; TRBD2 aligns across 13 bases. CDR3 in amino acids: CASSQRTSGGDSGANVLTF. In DNA form, the CDR3 reads TGTGCCAGCAGCCAACGGACTAGCGGGGGAGACTCTGGGGCCAACGTCCTGACTTTC. The variable domain in full, completed from reference TRBV14 and TRBJ2-6, reads EAGVTQFPSHSVIEKGQTVTLRCDPISGHDNLYWYRRVMGKEIKFLLHFVKESKQDESGMPNNRFLAERTGGTYSTLKVQPAELEDSGVYFCASSQRTSGGDSGANVLTFGAGSRLTVL.